These T cell receptor beta chains were read from a single sample in a study of CD8 T cells in ankylosing spondylitis. TCRdb passed the 5' RACE reads through MiXCR, listing each CDR3 protein once. The table lists 250,000 to 300,000 distinct CDR3 sequences, over 15% of them singletons, with about 8.2% in the top ten. The material sequenced was blood, either unsorted or a sorted T cell fraction (not recorded which). The receptors originated from a male donor with ankylosing spondylitis or in good health (not recorded which). Each CDR3 is given with its conserved first and last residue. Each record gives: J gene, V gene, clone size, D gene, CDR3 DNA, CDR3 protein. D genes are given only for firm matches. Only part of the rows carry a size: once, few, many, or a class if the clone is expanded.

TRBJ1-3,TRBV7-8,few,-,TGTGCCAGCAGCCCCGAGGGGAAGTCCTCTGGAAACACCATATATTTT,CASSPEGKSSGNTIYF
TRBJ1-5,TRBV20-1,few,-,TGCAGTGCCGCAGACATCCATAGCAATCAGCCCCAGCATTTT,CSAADIHSNQPQHF
TRBJ1-6,TRBV18,-,-,TGTGCCAGCTCACCACGTCCCAGGGCAGATTCACCCCTCCACTTT,CASSPRPRADSPLHF
TRBJ1-1,TRBV28,-,TRBD1,TGTGCCAGCAGTAGCCGGGACAGCGGGCCGAACACTGAAGCTTTCTTT,CASSSRDSGPNTEAFF
TRBJ2-3,TRBV5-1,few,-,TGCGCCAGCAGCTTTAGTCTCTCGTTAGATACGCAGTATTTT,CASSFSLSLDTQYF
TRBJ1-1,TRBV29-1,few,-,TGCAGCGTTGCTGGGGGCCGTTTGAACACTGAAGCTTTCTTT,CSVAGGRLNTEAFF
TRBJ2-5,TRBV5-1,-,TRBD1,TGCGCCAGCAGCTTAATCATGCGGGGACAGGGGGGCCAAGAGACCCAGTACTTC,CASSLIMRGQGGQETQYF
TRBJ1-1,TRBV6-5,-,-,TGTGCCAGCAGTTATTACAGAAAAGCTTTCTTT,CASSYYRKAFF
TRBJ2-1,TRBV11-2,-,-,TGTGCCGGCAGCTTAGAGGGGGTAGGAGGTGAGCAGTTCTTC,CAGSLEGVGGEQFF
TRBJ2-1,TRBV29-1,many,TRBD1,TGCAGCTCCGGGGACAGACGATACAATGAGCAGTTCTTC,CSSGDRRYNEQFF
TRBJ2-1,TRBV28,-,TRBD2,TGTGCCAGCAGTTTTGCGCCCTCAGCGGGGGTCCTTTACAATGAGCAGTTCTTC,CASSFAPSAGVLYNEQFF
TRBJ2-3,TRBV10-3,few,TRBD2,TGTGCCATCAGGGGAGCGGGAGCGAGGGCAGATACGCAGTATTTT,CAIRGAGARADTQYF
TRBJ2-1,TRBV29-1,-,TRBD2,TGCAGCGTAGACCCAGCGGGGGGGAGCTCCTACAATGAGCAGTTCTTC,CSVDPAGGSSYNEQFF
TRBJ1-2,TRBV12-3/TRBV12-4,-,-,TGTGCCAGCAGTCCACTATCGGCTAACTATGGCTACACCTTC,CASSPLSANYGYTF
TRBJ2-3,TRBV10-1,-,TRBD2,TGCGCCAGCAGTGAAAGGGAGCGGGACGCCACAGATACGCAGTATTTT,CASSERERDATDTQYF
TRBJ2-6,TRBV6-5,-,-,TGTGCCAGCAGTTACTACGTAGGTTCTGGGGCCAACGTCCTGACTTTC,CASSYYVGSGANVLTF
TRBJ1-2,TRBV3-1,-,TRBD1,TGTGCCAGCAGCCAAAGGTGGGGACAGGGCAACGATGGCTACACCTTC,CASSQRWGQGNDGYTF
TRBJ1-1,TRBV28,-,-,TGTGCCAGCCACTCGCCATGGGTCGCGATGAACACTGAAGCTTTCTTT,CASHSPWVAMNTEAFF
TRBJ2-1,TRBV27,-,TRBD2,TGTGCCAGCAGTCCTTTAGCGGGAGGGCGAAATGAGCAGTTCTTC,CASSPLAGGRNEQFF
TRBJ2-3,TRBV29-1,few,-,TGCAGCGTTGAATCCGGCACAGATACGCAGTATTTT,CSVESGTDTQYF
TRBJ1-1,TRBV29-1,-,TRBD1,TGCAGCGTTGTGGGGACAGGAGGGAACACTGAAGCTTTCTTT,CSVVGTGGNTEAFF
TRBJ1-1,TRBV7-3,-,-,TGTGCCAGCAGCTTAACAGGACGGGGCACTGAAGCTTTCTTT,CASSLTGRGTEAFF
TRBJ2-2,TRBV20-1,-,TRBD2,TGCAGTGCTCCCCGACTAGCGGGGTACACCGGGGAGCTGTTTTTT,CSAPRLAGYTGELFF
TRBJ1-1,TRBV6-1,few,TRBD1,TGTGCCAGCAGTCCCGGACAGGTCTGGTCGGGCACTGAAGCTTTCTTT,CASSPGQVWSGTEAFF